This T cell receptor (beta chain) is drawn from a study of shared clonotypes between healthy human individuals. General study points: Of the naive CD4 clonotypes, about 5% were shared across a few donors.

200 to 250 ng DNA, tens of thousands of T cell genomes, went into each sorted-subset replicate PCR. Per the authors' pipeline: As immunoSEQ supplied junction-only sequences (without quality scores), filtering differed. Method: immunoSEQ multiplex PCR; TCRdb's copy keeps in-frame clones and lacks some. The D gene and trimming were derived from the DNA, and the V and J assignments and clone size from that table. In the table there are about 2 million clones, approximately 95% of which are singletons. This clone was recorded once. Its antigen is not identified. Germline V lookup: CDR1 SGHDT, CDR2 YYEEEE. With V trimmed by 0 bases and J by 7 bases, 10 bases remained unmatched. The CDR3 has 16 residues.

The clonotype originates from a man between 18 and 29 years old in good health. The rearrangement links TRBV5-6 to TRBJ2-4; TRBD1 matches 7 bases. The specimen was naive CD4+ T cells sorted from blood. Subset denoted: CD45RA+ positively selected. This chain's CDR3 is CASSLDVGGAGNIQYF. CDR3 coding DNA: TGTGCCAGCAGCTTGGATGTAGGGGGCGCAGGGAACATTCAGTACTTC. The full variable domain, rest sourced from reference TRBV5-6 and TRBJ2-4, is DAGVTQSPTHLIKTRGQQVTLRCSPKSGHDTVSWYQQALGQGPQFIFQYYEEEERQRGNFPDRFSGHQFPNYSSELNVNALLLGDSALYLCASSLDVGGAGNIQYFGAGTRLSVL.